These 29 T cell receptor beta chains originate from one sample sequenced in a study of blood T cell repertoires in COVID-19 (dated by TCRdb to 2020 to 2022). The library was built by means of the immunoSEQ multiplex PCR assay. Drawn from immuneACCESS, this table holds only the in-frame rearrangements with V and J called that TCRdb kept. Clones are partly lost; checked studies trace under half to an unresolved V gene and leave the rest unexplained. This sample lists about 99,000 clones; over 65% were detected once. Roughly 29% of the sample rests with the top ten. The material sequenced was peripheral blood. These receptors were obtained from a man aged 55 to 70 with acute or convalescent COVID-19.

The chain recombines TRBV27 with TRBJ1-1; D might be TRBD1 (6 bases). The CDR3 runs 13 residues. Trimming left V 5 bases short and J 5 bases short, with 12 bases between. Looked up from germline, CDR1 is MNHEY and CDR2 is SMNVEV (reference sequence). The DNA for the CDR3 is TGTGCCAGCAGTATGGGGGGGCGGACTGAAGCTTTCTTT. Protein: CASSMGGRTEAFF.

The chain carries TRBV19 and TRBJ1-5, with TRBD1 matching 11 bases. Per the germline V gene, CDR1 is LNHDA and CDR2 is SQIVND (reference sequence). Germline trimming cut 5 bases from V and 5 bases from J; bases unmatched to any gene: 5. This CDR3 comprises 15 residues. CDR3 sequence: CASSPGTGGYQPQHF. For the CDR3, the DNA is TGTGCCAGTAGTCCGGGGACAGGGGGGTATCAGCCCCAGCATTTT.

The V gene is TRBV19, the J gene TRBJ2-1; TRBD2 aligns across 9 bases. This CDR3 contains 17 residues. Germline values: CDR1 LNHDA, CDR2 SQIVND (reference sequence). The junction had 8 bases not matched to a gene; V was cut back by 2 bases and J by 3 bases. The CDR3 spells CASSIIGAGGGYNEQFF. The CDR3 DNA is TGTGCCAGTAGTATAATTGGGGCGGGAGGGGGCTACAATGAGCAGTTCTTC.

V is TRBV10-3 and J is TRBJ2-2, with 7 bases that match TRBD2. This CDR3 has 16 amino acids. V was pared by 3 bases and J by 4 bases, with 8 bases of the junction left unmatched. CDR1 is ENHRY and CDR2 is SYGVKD in the germline V gene. The CDR3, as DNA: TGTGCCATCAGTGATCCAAGGACTAGGCCCACCGGGGAGCTGTTTTTT. Translation: CAISDPRTRPTGELFF.

The rearrangement uses TRBV25-1 and TRBJ1-1, with TRBD1 identical over 7 bases. This CDR3 region has 16 residues. With 1 base clipped from V and 7 bases from J, the junction kept 12 bases outside the gene matches. Germline V lookup: CDR1 MGHDK, CDR2 SYGVNS. CDR3 coding DNA: TGTGCCAGCAGTGAATCTCGGACAGGTGTTATCTATGAAGCTTTCTTT. Translating it yields CASSESRTGVIYEAFF.

V and J are TRBV11-3 and TRBJ2-3, with 8 bases identical to TRBD1. V lost 4 bases, J lost 3 bases, and 12 bases stayed unmatched. Germline CDR1 reads SGHNT; CDR2 reads YENEEA. The CDR3 length is 17 residues. The CDR3 region is CASSSRAGTGGTDTQYF. As DNA, the CDR3 is TGTGCCAGCAGCTCTAGAGCCGGGACAGGAGGGACAGATACGCAGTATTTT. Looking up the rest from reference TRBV11-3 and TRBJ2-3 gives the full variable domain: EAGVVQSPRYKIIEKKQPVAFWCNPISGHNTLYWYLQNLGQGPELLIRYENEEAVDDSQLPKDRFSAERLKGVDSTLKIQPAELGDSAVYLCASSSRAGTGGTDTQYFGPGTRLTVL.

In this sample, this clone turned up many times. The chain is built from TRBV11-2 and TRBJ2-7; 10 nucleotides agree with TRBD2. Trimming at V came to 0 bases and at J to 3 bases, leaving 17 bases not matched to a gene. The CDR3 consists of 20 residues. The germline V gene has CDR1 SGHAT and CDR2 FQNNGV. The CDR3 protein is CASSLDTLFGPSGSLYEQYF. DNA of the CDR3: TGTGCCAGCAGCTTAGACACCCTCTTTGGGCCTAGCGGGAGTCTCTACGAGCAGTACTTC. Full variable domain (missing parts from reference TRBV11-2 and TRBJ2-7): EAGVAQSPRYKIIEKRQSVAFWCNPISGHATLYWYQQILGQGPKLLIQFQNNGVVDDSQLPKDRFSAERLKGVDSTLKIQPAKLEDSAVYLCASSLDTLFGPSGSLYEQYFGPGTRLTVT.

This chain connects TRBV18 to TRBJ1-4; D call uncertain. CDR1 and CDR2 from the germline V gene are KGHSH and LQKENI. Deletions cut 4 bases from V and 8 bases from J, with 17 bases between. CDR3 length: 15 amino acids. CDR3: CASSLNPAGEEKLFF. The DNA of the CDR3 is TGTGCCAGCTCACTGAACCCGGCGGGCGAAGAAAAACTGTTTTTT.

The chain couples TRBV5-1 to TRBJ1-2; maybe TRBD1 (5 bases). The length of the CDR3 is 15 residues. V shed 0 bases and J shed 8 bases, with 17 bases lying between them. Germline values: CDR1 SGHRS, CDR2 YFSETQ. Written as DNA, the CDR3 is TGCGCCAGCAGCTTGGAGGGATGGCAGGGCCAAGGCTACACCTTC. It translates to CASSLEGWQGQGYTF.

The genes are TRBV11-3 and TRBJ2-2, with D unclear. In germline, CDR1 is SGHNT, CDR2 YENEEA. This CDR3 region has 14 residues. Deletions cut 4 bases from V and 4 bases from J, with 10 bases between. In nucleotides, the CDR3 is TGTGCCAGCAGCTCTATAGCCACCACCGGGGAGCTGTTTTTT. Its translation: CASSSIATTGELFF.

The CDR3 DNA sequence: TGTGCCACCCGCCTTGGGGGGGAAGGGGGCAATCAGCCCCAGCATTTT. Protein product: CATRLGGEGGNQPQHF. This chain connects TRBV6-6 to TRBJ1-5; D perhaps matches TRBD1 (5 bases). The CDR3 runs to 16 residues. Trimming left V 10 bases short and J 2 bases short, with 21 bases between. CDR1 and CDR2 from the germline V gene are MNHNY and SVGAGI (reference sequence).

The rearrangement uses TRBV3-1 (or the pseudogene TRBV3-2) and TRBJ2-7; 7 bases line up with TRBD1. The CDR3 totals 14 residues. The V gene end was trimmed by 1 base and the J gene end by 6 bases; junction bases not matched to a gene: 6. Germline V gene data show CDR1 as LGHDT and CDR2 as YNNKEL (reference sequence). DNA for the CDR3: TGTGCCAGCAGCCAAGTCCCCCGACAGGGCGAGCAGTACTTC. This encodes CASSQVPRQGEQYF.

The V and J genes are TRBV29-1 and TRBJ1-4, with D hard to call. The germline V gene has CDR1 SQVTM and CDR2 ANQGSEA. Trimming removed 4 bases at V and 11 bases at J, with 17 bases between. The CDR3 consists of 13 residues. CDR3: CSVGPSGYGKLFF. CDR3 DNA: TGCAGCGTTGGACCGTCCGGTTACGGGAAACTGTTTTTT.

The gene calls are TRBV2 and TRBJ1-4; perhaps TRBD1 as D (5 bases). V shed 6 bases and J shed 3 bases, with 14 bases lying between them. CDR3 length equals 15 residues. Germline V gene lookup returns CDR1 SNHLY and CDR2 FYNNEI. The CDR3 spells CASRVQGMANEKLFF. The DNA for the CDR3 is TGTGCCAGCAGGGTCCAGGGTATGGCTAATGAAAAACTGTTTTTT.

V is TRBV6-1 and J is TRBJ1-2; no firm D call. CDR1 and CDR2 from the germline V gene are MNHNS and SASEGT. The CDR3 is made up of 14 amino acids. Trimming stripped 0 bases from V and 6 bases from J, with 11 bases between. CDR3 DNA sequence: TGTGCCAGCAGTGAAGCGCGGGTTGAAGATGGCTACACCTTC. Its translation: CASSEARVEDGYTF.

The V and J genes are TRBV24-1 and TRBJ2-1; 9 nucleotides line up with TRBD1. The trim removed 3 bases at V and 6 bases at J, leaving 8 bases unmatched. This CDR3 has 16 amino acids. CDR1 KGHDR and CDR2 SFDVKD come from the germline V gene. CDR3 loop: CATSDPRQGGPNEQFF. The CDR3 bases are TGTGCCACCAGTGATCCCCGACAGGGGGGCCCCAATGAGCAGTTCTTC.

The gene calls are TRBV11-2 and TRBJ2-7, with 9 bases lining up with TRBD2. J gave up 4 bases and V 0 bases, and 4 bases lay outside the gene matches. This CDR3 has 15 amino acids. Germline V gives CDR1 SGHAT, CDR2 FQNNGV. Written as DNA, the CDR3 is TGTGCCAGCAGCTTAGAGGTTAGCGGGGGTTACGAGCAGTACTTC. Translating gives CASSLEVSGGYEQYF.

This clone was detected a few times. This rearrangement joins TRBV6-5 to TRBJ1-5, with D tentatively TRBD1 (6 bases). Trimming removed 4 bases from V and 1 base from J, with 8 bases in between. The CDR3 has 14 amino acids. Germline V gives CDR1 MNHEY, CDR2 SVGAGI. CDR3 nucleotide sequence: TGTGCCAGCAGTTTACAGGGAAGCAATCAGCCCCAGCATTTT. It translates to CASSLQGSNQPQHF.

This sequence joins TRBV7-2 and TRBJ2-2; no definite D call. V lost 4 bases to trimming and J lost 3 bases, with 12 bases between them. Germline V lookup: CDR1 SGHTA, CDR2 FQGNSA. The CDR3 length is 15 residues. In DNA form, the CDR3 reads TGTGCCAGCAGCTCCCTTTTCGGTTACACCGGGGAGCTGTTTTTT. It is translated as CASSSLFGYTGELFF.

The rearrangement uses TRBV6-5 and TRBJ2-7; 9 bases match TRBD2. Trimming removed 2 bases from V and 5 bases from J; junction bases left unmatched: 7. Germline-derived CDR1 and CDR2 are MNHEY and SVGAGI. This CDR3 comprises 15 residues. CDR3 DNA: TGTGCCAGCAGTTACAGCGGGGGGCGCCGCCACGAGCAGTACTTC. Its protein product is CASSYSGGRRHEQYF.

Details on this clone: One end of the junction does not line up with germline, which may come from a read error. This rearrangement joins TRBV5-1 to TRBJ2-1; D possibly corresponds to TRBD2 (6 bases). Germline CDR1 reads SGHRS; CDR2 reads YFSETQ. The CDR3 contains 15 residues. CDR3 protein: CASSAGLATIRERFF. Written as DNA, the CDR3 is TGCGCCAGCAGCGCCGGCCTAGCGACAATTAGGGAGCGGTTCTTC.

The chain carries TRBV7-9 and TRBJ1-1; 7 bases align to TRBD1. Germline V gives CDR1 SEHNR, CDR2 FQNEAQ (reference sequence). The CDR3 loop spans 14 amino acids. V shed 4 bases and J 1 base; nucleotides not matched to a gene: 3. The CDR3 protein is CASSSGTANTEAFF. CDR3 sequence (DNA): TGTGCCAGCAGCTCTGGGACAGCGAACACTGAAGCTTTCTTT.

This clone was seen a handful of times. V usage is TRBV21-1 and J usage is TRBJ2-1; TRBD2, as called in the table, went unchecked against the DNA. TRBV21-1 is flagged as a pseudogene. This CDR3 is built from 18 residues. The CDR3 DNA follows: TGTGCCAGCAGCGACCGGACTAGCGGGAGGGCCTCCTACAATGAGCAGTTCTTC. This translates into CASSDRTSGRASYNEQFF.

The chain recombines TRBV5-1 with TRBJ1-1; TRBD1 agrees at 7 bases. This CDR3 has 16 amino acids. The J segment lost 2 bases and the V segment lost 1 base, leaving 8 bases of the junction unmatched. Germline V gives CDR1 SGHRS, CDR2 YFSETQ. CDR3 sequence reads: CASSLTGQSGNTEAFF. The CDR3 DNA follows: TGCGCCAGCAGCTTGACGGGACAGTCGGGTAACACTGAAGCTTTCTTT.

The chain is built from TRBV2 and TRBJ2-5; TRBD1 aligns across 7 bases. Germline V gene data show CDR1 as SNHLY and CDR2 as FYNNEI. V lost 7 bases to trimming and J lost 2 bases; unmatched junction nucleotides: 7. This CDR3 region has 14 residues. In nucleotides, the CDR3 is TGTGCCAGCACCCGGACAGGACGGCAAGAGACCCAGTACTTC. This encodes CASTRTGRQETQYF.

The chain employs TRBV7-2 and TRBJ1-5; the match to TRBD1 covers 10 bases. The V gene end was trimmed by 0 bases and the J gene end by 9 bases; junction bases not matched to a gene: 8. The CDR3 has 16 residues. Germline assignment: CDR1 SGHTA and CDR2 FQGNSA. The CDR3 loop reads CASSLAIGQGVRPQHF. As DNA, the CDR3 is TGTGCCAGCAGCTTAGCGATTGGACAGGGGGTTCGGCCCCAGCATTTT.

This clone has only one observation. CDR3 sequence (DNA): TGTGCCAGCTCGCCAACTAGTTCGAACACCGGGGAGCTGTTTTTT. It is translated as CASSPTSSNTGELFF. This rearrangement joins TRBV18 to TRBJ2-2, with D possibly being TRBD2 (5 bases). V gave up 6 bases and J gave up 0 bases, with 11 bases separating them. Germline CDR1 KGHSH, CDR2 LQKENI. The CDR3 loop spans 15 amino acids.

This clone was observed once. This sample also contains other DNA sequences that code for the same CDR3. This rearrangement joins TRBV5-1 to TRBJ2-2, with a tentative D call TRBD1 (5 bases). V was shortened by 2 bases and J by 2 bases, with 7 bases between the two germline ends. This CDR3 has 14 amino acids. From germline, CDR1 is SGHRS and CDR2 YFSETQ. Here the CDR3 DNA reads TGCGCCAGCAGCTTAACAGGAAACACCGGGGAGCTGTTTTTT. Protein: CASSLTGNTGELFF. The variable domain in full, completed from reference TRBV5-1 and TRBJ2-2, reads KAGVTQTPRYLIKTRGQQVTLSCSPISGHRSVSWYQQTPGQGLQFLFEYFSETQRNKGNFPGRFSGRQFSNSRSEMNVSTLELGDSALYLCASSLTGNTGELFFGEGSRLTVL.

This clone has more than one count but fewer than ten. The chain has TRBV29-1 and TRBJ1-5; D remains unclear. The CDR3 consists of 13 residues. Germline V lookup: CDR1 SQVTM, CDR2 ANQGSEA. The V and J ends lost 4 bases and 3 bases respectively, with 10 bases between them. For the CDR3, the DNA is TGCAGCGTTGCTGGTACAGTCAATCAGCCCCAGCATTTT. Encoded protein: CSVAGTVNQPQHF. Supplemented by reference TRBV29-1 and TRBJ1-5, the full variable domain reads SAVISQKPSRDICQRGTSLTIQCQVDSQVTMMFWYRQQPGQSLTLIATANQGSEATYESGFVIDKFPISRPNLTFSTLTVSNMSPEDSSIYLCSVAGTVNQPQHFGDGTRLSIL.